These T cell receptor beta chains were read from a single sample in a study of cytomegalovirus exposure and HLA in healthy donors. Profiling relied on immunoSEQ multiplex PCR, and the TCRdb table lists in-frame clones only, not all of them. The table shows about 200,000 clones, with approximately 70% occurring only once. Input material: PBMCs. All receptors come from a man aged 35 to 55 in good health and CMV-seropositive. Each CDR3 is given with its conserved first and last residue. D genes are given only for firm matches. Only part of the rows carry a size: once, few, many, or a class if the clone is expanded.

clone size	V gene	J gene	D gene	CDR3 DNA	CDR3 protein
-	TRBV2	TRBJ2-7	-	TGTGCCAGCAGTGTCGGACGGGGGAACTACGAGCAGTACTTC	CASSVGRGNYEQYF
few	TRBV6-5	TRBJ2-7	-	TGTGCCAGCAGTTACGGTGGCAATTCCTACGAGCAGTACTTC	CASSYGGNSYEQYF
-	TRBV5-1	TRBJ2-7	-	TGCGCCAGCAGCTTGGAAGGGGGTGGGTACGAGCAGTACTTC	CASSLEGGGYEQYF
-	TRBV6-6	TRBJ1-1	-	TGTGCCAGCAGTTACGGCGGGGGGCTGAACACTGAAGCTTTCTTT	CASSYGGGLNTEAFF
-	TRBV5-1	TRBJ2-2	TRBD2	TGCGCCAGCAGCCCAGGGACTAGCTTGAACACCGGGGAGCTGTTTTTT	CASSPGTSLNTGELFF
once	TRBV27	TRBJ1-5	TRBD1	TGTGCCAGCAGTTTACAGCAGGGGGAATTGTGGCCCCAGCATTTT	CASSLQQGELWPQHF
-	TRBV6-4	TRBJ2-2	-	TGTGCCAGCAGTGAAACTTCGGGGTACACCGGGGAGCTGTTTTTT	CASSETSGYTGELFF
-	TRBV11-1	TRBJ2-3	TRBD2	TGTGCCAGCTCCACCCGGGGGGGTACAACAGATACGCAGTATTTT	CASSTRGGTTDTQYF
once	TRBV5-4	TRBJ2-5	-	TGTGCCAGCAGCTTTGGTGGTAGAGGAGAAGAGACCCAGTACTTC	CASSFGGRGEETQYF
-	TRBV6-4	TRBJ1-2	TRBD1	TGTGCCAGCAGCGGGACAGCCCGAGCTAACTATGGCTACACCTTC	CASSGTARANYGYTF
-	TRBV5-4	TRBJ2-5	-	TGTGCCAGCAGCTTGGACGGGGGACCGGGGCGAGAAGAGACCCAGTACTTC	CASSLDGGPGREETQYF
few	TRBV7-2	TRBJ1-5	TRBD1	TGTGCCAGCAGCCTTCGACAGGGGGATGGTCAGCCCCAGCATTTT	CASSLRQGDGQPQHF
-	TRBV7-6	TRBJ2-2	TRBD1	TGTGCCAGCAGCTCCCGACAGGGGCCTCCGTGGGAGCTGTTTTTT	CASSSRQGPPWELFF
few	TRBV14	TRBJ2-5	-	TGTGCCAGCAGCCAAGACGGGTGGTCTCCTATTGGGTTGGGGACCCAGTACTTC	CASSQDGWSPIGLGTQYF
-	TRBV6-5	TRBJ2-3	-	TGTGCCAGCAGCCAGGAAATCGGAGATACGCAGTATTTT	CASSQEIGDTQYF
-	TRBV6-6	TRBJ1-4	-	TGTGCCAGCAGTTACAGGGGTGGTGAAAAACTGTTTTTT	CASSYRGGEKLFF
few	TRBV7-2	TRBJ2-1	-	TGTGCCAGCAGCTCCTATTCGGGTGAGCAGTTCTTC	CASSSYSGEQFF
-	TRBV7-8	TRBJ1-5	-	TGTGCCAGCAGTTTCGACAGCGCAGGTCAGCCCCAGCATTTT	CASSFDSAGQPQHF
-	TRBV4-1	TRBJ2-1	-	TGCGCCAGCAGCCAAGATCCTGTCTGGGGAGACTCCTACAATGAGCAGTTCTTC	CASSQDPVWGDSYNEQFF
-	TRBV14	TRBJ2-7	TRBD2	TGTGCCAGCAACCAGGAGGGGAGGGCCTACGAGCAGTACTTC	CASNQEGRAYEQYF
-	TRBV4-1	TRBJ2-5	TRBD1	TGCGCCAGCAGCCCAAGGACAGGGGTTAATCAAGAGACCCAGTACTTC	CASSPRTGVNQETQYF
-	TRBV5-1	TRBJ1-1	TRBD1	TGCGCCAGCAGCTTGTCGGACAGGGGGCCAAATGAAGCTTTCTTT	CASSLSDRGPNEAFF
once	TRBV28	TRBJ1-5	-	TGTGCCAGCAGTTCCCCCCCCTCACACGGAGGGCCCCAGCATTTT	CASSSPPSHGGPQHF
-	TRBV6-5	TRBJ2-3	-	TGTGCCAGCAGTTCTAGCACAGATACGCAGTATTTT	CASSSSTDTQYF
-	TRBV2	TRBJ2-1	TRBD1	TGTGCCAGCAGCGTGGACAGGGGCAATGAGCAGTTCTTC	CASSVDRGNEQFF
-	TRBV5-4	TRBJ2-7	-	TGTGCCAGCAGCCTCGGACTTGGGGACGAGCAGTACTTC	CASSLGLGDEQYF
-	TRBV5-1	TRBJ2-7	TRBD1	TGCGCCAGCAGCTCACAGGGGGAACCGTCCTACGAGCAGTACTTC	CASSSQGEPSYEQYF
-	TRBV18	TRBJ1-1	TRBD1	TGTGCCAGCTCACCACGGTTGGGACAGGGGCCGGACACTGAAGCTTTCTTT	CASSPRLGQGPDTEAFF
-	TRBV2	TRBJ1-3	-	TGTGCCAGCAGTGCCGAGAGCTCTGGAAACACCATATATTTT	CASSAESSGNTIYF